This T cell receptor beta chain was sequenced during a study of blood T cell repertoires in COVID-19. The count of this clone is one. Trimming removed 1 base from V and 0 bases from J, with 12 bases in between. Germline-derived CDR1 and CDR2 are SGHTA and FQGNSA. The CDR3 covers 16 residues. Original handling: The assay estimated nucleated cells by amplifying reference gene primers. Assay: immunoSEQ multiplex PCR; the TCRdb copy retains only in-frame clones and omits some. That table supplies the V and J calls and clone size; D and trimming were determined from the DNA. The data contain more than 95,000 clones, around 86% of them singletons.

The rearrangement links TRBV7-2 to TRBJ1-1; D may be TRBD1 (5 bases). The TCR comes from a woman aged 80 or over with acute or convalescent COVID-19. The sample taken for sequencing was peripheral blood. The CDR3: CASSLVFAGMNTEAFF. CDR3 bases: TGTGCCAGCAGCTTAGTGTTCGCAGGGATGAACACTGAAGCTTTCTTT.